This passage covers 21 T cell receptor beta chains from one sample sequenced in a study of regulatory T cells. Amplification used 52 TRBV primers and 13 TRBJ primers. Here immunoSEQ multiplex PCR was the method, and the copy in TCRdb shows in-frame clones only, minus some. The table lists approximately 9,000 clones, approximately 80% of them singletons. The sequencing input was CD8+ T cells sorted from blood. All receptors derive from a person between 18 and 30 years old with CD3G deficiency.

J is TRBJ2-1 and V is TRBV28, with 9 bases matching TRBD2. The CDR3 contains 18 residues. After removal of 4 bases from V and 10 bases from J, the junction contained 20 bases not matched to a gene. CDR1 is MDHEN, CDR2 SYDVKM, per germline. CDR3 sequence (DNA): TGTGCCAGCAGTTACATAGGGGCGGAGGCGGGAGGGCCGAGGGAGCAGTTCTTC. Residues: CASSYIGAEAGGPREQFF.

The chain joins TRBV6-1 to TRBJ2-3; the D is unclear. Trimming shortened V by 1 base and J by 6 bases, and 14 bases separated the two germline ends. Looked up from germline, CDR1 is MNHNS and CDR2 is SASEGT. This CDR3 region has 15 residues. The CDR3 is CASSEVASGWDTQYF. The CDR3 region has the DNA TGTGCCAGCAGTGAAGTGGCATCGGGTTGGGATACGCAGTATTTT.

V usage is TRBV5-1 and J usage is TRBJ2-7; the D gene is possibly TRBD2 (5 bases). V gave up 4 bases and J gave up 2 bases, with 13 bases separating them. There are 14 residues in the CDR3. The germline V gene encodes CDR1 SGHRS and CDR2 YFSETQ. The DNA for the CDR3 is TGCGCCAGCAGCCCGGGATTTGCCGCCTACGAGCAGTACTTC. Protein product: CASSPGFAAYEQYF. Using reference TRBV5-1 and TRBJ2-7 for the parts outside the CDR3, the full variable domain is KAGVTQTPRYLIKTRGQQVTLSCSPISGHRSVSWYQQTPGQGLQFLFEYFSETQRNKGNFPGRFSGRQFSNSRSEMNVSTLELGDSALYLCASSPGFAAYEQYFGPGTRLTVT.

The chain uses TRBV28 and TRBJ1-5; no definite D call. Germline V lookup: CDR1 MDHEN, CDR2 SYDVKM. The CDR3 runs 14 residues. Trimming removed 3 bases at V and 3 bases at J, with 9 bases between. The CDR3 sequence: CASSLLTVNQPQHF. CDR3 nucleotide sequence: TGTGCCAGCAGTTTGTTAACAGTCAATCAGCCCCAGCATTTT.

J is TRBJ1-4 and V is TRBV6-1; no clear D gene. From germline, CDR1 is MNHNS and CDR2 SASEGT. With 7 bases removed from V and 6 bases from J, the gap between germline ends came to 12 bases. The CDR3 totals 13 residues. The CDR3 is CASIGDTDEKLFF. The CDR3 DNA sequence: TGTGCCAGCATCGGGGATACGGATGAAAAACTGTTTTTT.

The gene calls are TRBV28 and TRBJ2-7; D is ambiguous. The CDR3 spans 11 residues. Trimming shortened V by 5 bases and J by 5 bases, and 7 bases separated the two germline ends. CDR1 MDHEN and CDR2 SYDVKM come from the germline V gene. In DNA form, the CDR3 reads TGTGCCAGCAGTCTCCGGGACGAGCAGTACTTC. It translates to CASSLRDEQYF.

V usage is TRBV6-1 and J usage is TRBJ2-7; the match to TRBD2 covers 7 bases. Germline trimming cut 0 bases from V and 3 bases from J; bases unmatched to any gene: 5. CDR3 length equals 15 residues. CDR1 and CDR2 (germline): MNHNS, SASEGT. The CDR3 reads CASSEAPTSFYEQYF. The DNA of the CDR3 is TGTGCCAGCAGTGAAGCGCCGACTAGCTTCTACGAGCAGTACTTC.

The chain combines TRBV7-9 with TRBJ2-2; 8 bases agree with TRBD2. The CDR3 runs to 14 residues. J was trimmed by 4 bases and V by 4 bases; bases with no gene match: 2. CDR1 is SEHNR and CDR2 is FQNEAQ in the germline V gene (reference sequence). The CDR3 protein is CASSSTSGTGELFF. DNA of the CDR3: TGTGCCAGCAGCTCAACTAGCGGCACCGGGGAGCTGTTTTTT.

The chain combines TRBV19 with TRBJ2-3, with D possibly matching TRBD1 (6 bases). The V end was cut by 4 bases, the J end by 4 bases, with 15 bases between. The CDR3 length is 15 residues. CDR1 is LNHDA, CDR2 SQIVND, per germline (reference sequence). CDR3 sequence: CASSTTGIGADTQYF. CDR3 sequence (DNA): TGTGCCAGTAGTACAACAGGGATTGGAGCAGATACGCAGTATTTT.

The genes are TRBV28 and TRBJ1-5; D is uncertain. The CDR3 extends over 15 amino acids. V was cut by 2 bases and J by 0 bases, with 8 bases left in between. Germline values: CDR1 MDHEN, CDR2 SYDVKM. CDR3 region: CASSLQHDSNQPQHF. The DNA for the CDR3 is TGTGCCAGCAGTTTACAGCACGATAGCAATCAGCCCCAGCATTTT.

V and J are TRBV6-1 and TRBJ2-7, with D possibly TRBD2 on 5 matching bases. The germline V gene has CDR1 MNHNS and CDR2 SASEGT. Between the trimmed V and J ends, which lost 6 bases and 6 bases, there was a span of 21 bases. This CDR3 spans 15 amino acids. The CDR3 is CASSPLTSREIEQYF. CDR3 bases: TGTGCCAGCAGCCCCCTGACCTCCCGGGAAATCGAGCAGTACTTC.

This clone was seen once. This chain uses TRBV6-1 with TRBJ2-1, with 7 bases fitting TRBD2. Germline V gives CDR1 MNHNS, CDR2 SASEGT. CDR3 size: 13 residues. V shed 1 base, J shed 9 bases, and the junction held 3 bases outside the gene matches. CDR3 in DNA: TGTGCCAGCAGTGAAGAGGCTAGCGGTGAGCAGTTCTTC. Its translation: CASSEEASGEQFF.

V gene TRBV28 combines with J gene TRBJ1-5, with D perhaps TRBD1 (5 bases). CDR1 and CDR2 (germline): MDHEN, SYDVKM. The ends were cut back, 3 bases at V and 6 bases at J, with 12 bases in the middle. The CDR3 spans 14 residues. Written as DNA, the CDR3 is TGTGCCAGCAGTTTCAAGGGGAGGATTCAGCCCCAGCATTTT. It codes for CASSFKGRIQPQHF.

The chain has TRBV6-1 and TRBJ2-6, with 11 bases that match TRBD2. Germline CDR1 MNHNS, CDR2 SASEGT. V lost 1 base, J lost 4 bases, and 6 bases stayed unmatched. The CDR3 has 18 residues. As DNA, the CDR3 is TGTGCCAGCAGTGAAGAACTAGCGGGGGTGGAGGGGGCCAACGTCCTGACTTTC. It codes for CASSEELAGVEGANVLTF.

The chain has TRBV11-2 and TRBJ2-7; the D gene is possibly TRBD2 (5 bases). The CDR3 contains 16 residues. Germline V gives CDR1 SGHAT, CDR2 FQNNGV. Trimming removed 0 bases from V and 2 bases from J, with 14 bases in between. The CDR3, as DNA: TGTGCCAGCAGCTTAGAGTCCCAGCGGTTCGCCTACGAGCAGTACTTC. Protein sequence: CASSLESQRFAYEQYF. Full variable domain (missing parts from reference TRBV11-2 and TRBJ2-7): EAGVAQSPRYKIIEKRQSVAFWCNPISGHATLYWYQQILGQGPKLLIQFQNNGVVDDSQLPKDRFSAERLKGVDSTLKIQPAKLEDSAVYLCASSLESQRFAYEQYFGPGTRLTVT.

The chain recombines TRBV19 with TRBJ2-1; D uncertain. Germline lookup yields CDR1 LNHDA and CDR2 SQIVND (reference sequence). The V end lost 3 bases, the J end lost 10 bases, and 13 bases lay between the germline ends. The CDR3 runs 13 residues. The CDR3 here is CASSISPSREQFF. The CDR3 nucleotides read TGTGCCAGTAGTATCAGTCCGTCGAGGGAGCAGTTCTTC.

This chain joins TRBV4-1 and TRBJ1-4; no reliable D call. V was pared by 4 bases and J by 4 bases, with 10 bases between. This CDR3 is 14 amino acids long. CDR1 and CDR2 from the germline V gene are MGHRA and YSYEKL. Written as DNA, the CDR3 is TGCGCCAGCAGCCTAATAACCTTTAATGAAAAACTGTTTTTT. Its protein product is CASSLITFNEKLFF.

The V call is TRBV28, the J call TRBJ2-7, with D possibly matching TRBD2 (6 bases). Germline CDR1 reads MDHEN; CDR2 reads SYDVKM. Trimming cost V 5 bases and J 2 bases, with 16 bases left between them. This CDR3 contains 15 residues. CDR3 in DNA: TGTGCCAGCAGTGACCCCGGAGGGATTGCCTACGAGCAGTACTTC. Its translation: CASSDPGGIAYEQYF. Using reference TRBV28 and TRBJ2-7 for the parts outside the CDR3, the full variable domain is DVKVTQSSRYLVKRTGEKVFLECVQDMDHENMFWYRQDPGLGLRLIYFSYDVKMKEKGDIPEGYSVSREKKERFSLILESASTNQTSMYLCASSDPGGIAYEQYFGPGTRLTVT.

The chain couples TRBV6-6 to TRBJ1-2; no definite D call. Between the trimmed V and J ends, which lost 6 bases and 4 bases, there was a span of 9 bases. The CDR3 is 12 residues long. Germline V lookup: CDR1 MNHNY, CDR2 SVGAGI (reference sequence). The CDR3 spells CASSQTLYGYTF. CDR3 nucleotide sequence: TGTGCCAGCAGCCAGACCCTCTATGGCTACACCTTC.

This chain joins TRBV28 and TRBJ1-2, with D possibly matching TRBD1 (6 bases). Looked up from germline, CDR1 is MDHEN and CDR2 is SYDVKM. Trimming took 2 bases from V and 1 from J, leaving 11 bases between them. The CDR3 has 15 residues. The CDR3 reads CASSLRAGDNYGYTF. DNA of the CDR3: TGTGCCAGCAGTTTACGGGCAGGGGATAACTATGGCTACACCTTC.

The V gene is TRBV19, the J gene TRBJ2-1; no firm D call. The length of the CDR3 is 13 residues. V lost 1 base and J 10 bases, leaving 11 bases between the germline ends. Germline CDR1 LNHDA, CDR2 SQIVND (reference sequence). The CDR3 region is CASSIGRSREQFF. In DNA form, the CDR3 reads TGTGCCAGTAGTATAGGCCGTTCGCGCGAGCAGTTCTTC.